Presented here are 23 T cell receptor beta chains from one specimen sequenced in a study of T cell clonotyping in hematopoietic cell transplantation. Repertoires were generated with immunoSEQ multiplex PCR, while TCRdb's copy carries only in-frame clones and drops some. Seen here are fewer than 4,500 clones, around 16% observed once, and the top ten hold more than 15%. The sequencing here drew on peripheral blood mononuclear cells, taken 30 days after allogeneic stem cell transplant. Receptors originate from a male patient between 50 and 60 years old who had an allogeneic stem cell transplant from a related donor, so the T cells may come from the graft donor. Some clones in this sample may be carry-over from other donors' samples.

This chain links TRBV30 with TRBJ1-6; no clear D. Germline CDR1 is GTSNPN and CDR2 is SVGIG (reference sequence). V lost 4 bases and J lost 7, with 5 bases in between. This CDR3 is built from 11 residues. CDR3 sequence (DNA): TGTGCCTGGAAAGTCAATTCACCCCTCCACTTT. Residues: CAWKVNSPLHF.

This clone has only a few counts. The V call is TRBV4-1, the J call TRBJ2-7, with D possibly matching TRBD2 (6 bases). The V end was cut by 0 bases, the J end by 4 bases, with 13 bases between. Germline loops: CDR1 MGHRA, CDR2 YSYEKL. CDR3 length equals 15 residues. The CDR3 sequence is CASSQEGGSWYEQYF. CDR3 nucleotide sequence: TGCGCCAGCAGCCAAGAGGGGGGATCTTGGTACGAGCAGTACTTC.

This chain links TRBV5-6 with TRBJ2-2; D gene unclear. The CDR3 sequence is 16 residues long. Trimming left V 3 bases short and J 5 bases short, with 17 bases between. Looked up from germline, CDR1 is SGHDT and CDR2 is YYEEEE. The CDR3 DNA reads as TGTGCCAGCAGCTGGGAACGAGTGGACGGAACCGGGGAGCTGTTTTTT. This sequence encodes CASSWERVDGTGELFF.

The chain uses TRBV4-1 and TRBJ1-6; D gene uncertain. Germline V lookup: CDR1 MGHRA, CDR2 YSYEKL. V was shortened by 0 bases and J by 5 bases, with 5 bases between the two germline ends. This CDR3 is 14 amino acids long. CDR3 DNA sequence: TGCGCCAGCAGCCAAGAGCAGCATAATTCACCCCTCCACTTT. Amino acid sequence: CASSQEQHNSPLHF.

The J gene is TRBJ1-2, the V gene TRBV4-1; D not certain. The CDR3 has 13 amino acids. The V gene lost 0 bases and the J gene lost 7 bases, with 9 bases spanning the gap. The V gene's germline CDR1 is MGHRA and CDR2 YSYEKL. As DNA, the CDR3 is TGCGCCAGCAGCCAAGATATACAGAGTGGCTACACCTTC. This encodes CASSQDIQSGYTF.

V gene TRBV30 combines with J gene TRBJ1-5; D is unresolved. Per the germline V gene, CDR1 is GTSNPN and CDR2 is SVGIG (reference sequence). V lost 1 base to trimming and J lost 3 bases, with 7 bases between them. The CDR3 has 13 residues. The CDR3 sequence: CAWSEGPNQPQHF. DNA for the CDR3: TGTGCCTGGAGTGAAGGCCCCAATCAGCCCCAGCATTTT.

This clone is labeled medium-sized. The chain links TRBV10-3 to TRBJ2-1; TRBD2 is a possible D gene (8 bases). The length of the CDR3 is 17 residues. Trimming took off 1 base at V and 8 bases at J, with 21 bases between the two ends. CDR1 and CDR2 (germline): ENHRY, SYGVKD. The CDR3 protein is CAISEFPGGQTSDEQFF. CDR3 nucleotide sequence: TGTGCCATCAGTGAGTTTCCAGGGGGGCAGACTAGCGATGAGCAGTTCTTC.

This clone turned up a few times. This chain joins TRBV28 and TRBJ1-5; D not certain. The CDR3 runs to 11 residues. Germline CDR1 reads MDHEN; CDR2 reads SYDVKM. V lost 4 bases and J 7 bases, leaving 5 bases between the germline ends. The CDR3: CASSYSQPQHF. CDR3 DNA: TGTGCCAGCAGTTACAGCCAGCCCCAGCATTTT.

By sample share, this clone is medium-sized (0.01 to 0.1%). This chain connects TRBV4-2 to TRBJ2-5; possibly TRBD2 for D (5 bases). The ends were cut back, 1 base at V and 5 bases at J, with 11 bases in the middle. The CDR3 is made up of 14 amino acids. From germline, CDR1 is LGHNA and CDR2 YNFKEQ. The CDR3 is CASSQAAPGETQYF. The DNA for the CDR3 is TGTGCCAGCAGCCAAGCCGCCCCGGGGGAGACCCAGTACTTC.

This clone is large (0.1 to 1%). The genes are TRBV19 and TRBJ2-7, with 8 bases aligning to TRBD1. The CDR3 is made up of 13 amino acids. Germline lookup yields CDR1 LNHDA and CDR2 SQIVND (reference sequence). The V and J ends lost 0 bases and 9 bases, in that order; junction bases with no gene match: 4. CDR3 region: CASSIDFQGAQYF. Here the CDR3 DNA reads TGTGCCAGTAGTATAGATTTCCAGGGGGCGCAGTACTTC.

This clone has only a few counts. The V call is TRBV2, the J call TRBJ2-7; TRBD1 agrees at 7 bases. Germline CDR1 is SNHLY and CDR2 is FYNNEI. This CDR3 has 14 amino acids. The V segment lost 7 bases and the J segment 0 bases; nucleotides outside the gene matches: 6. The CDR3 protein is CASTSGGSSYEQYF. In DNA form, the CDR3 reads TGTGCCAGCACGTCAGGGGGAAGCTCCTACGAGCAGTACTTC.

This clone was detected only a few times. J is TRBJ2-7 and V is TRBV30; perhaps TRBD1 as D (6 bases). Between the trimmed V and J ends, which lost 8 bases and 6 bases, there was a span of 20 bases. The CDR3 sequence is 13 residues long. Germline values: CDR1 GTSNPN, CDR2 SVGIG (reference sequence). The CDR3 loop is CALRRLQGFEQYF. As DNA, the CDR3 is TGTGCCCTCCGCCGACTACAGGGATTCGAGCAGTACTTC. Full variable domain (remainder filled in from reference TRBV30 and TRBJ2-7): SQTIHQWPATLVQPVGSPLSLECTVEGTSNPNLYWYRQAAGRGLQLLFYSVGIGQISSEVPQNLSASRPQDRQFILSSKKLLLSDSGFYLCALRRLQGFEQYFGPGTRLTVT.

The table lists this clone with a few counts. This chain uses TRBV10-3 with TRBJ1-6, with D unresolved. V was cut by 3 bases and J by 7 bases, with 13 bases left in between. Germline CDR1 ENHRY, CDR2 SYGVKD. The CDR3 covers 15 residues. The CDR3 coding sequence is TGTGCCATCAGTGAAAGAATGGACGGAAATTCACCCCTCCACTTT. It translates to CAISERMDGNSPLHF.

This clone has a handful of counts. The chain recombines TRBV2 with TRBJ2-4; TRBD2 agrees at 8 bases. CDR1 is SNHLY, CDR2 FYNNEI, per germline. CDR3 length: 15 residues. Unmatched junction bases numbered 6, after V lost 3 bases and J lost 5 bases. This CDR3 is CASSDGRGEQNIQYF. The CDR3 DNA follows: TGTGCCAGCAGTGACGGGAGGGGAGAACAAAACATTCAGTACTTC. The full variable domain, in which reference TRBV2 and TRBJ2-4 provide the parts outside the CDR3, is EPEVTQTPSHQVTQMGQEVILRCVPISNHLYFYWYRQILGQKVEFLVSFYNNEISEKSEIFDDQFSVERPDGSNFTLKIRSTKLEDSAMYFCASSDGRGEQNIQYFGAGTRLSVL.

The V gene is TRBV10-3, the J gene TRBJ2-5, with 8 bases lining up with TRBD2. Germline assignment: CDR1 ENHRY and CDR2 SYGVKD. This CDR3 spans 15 amino acids. The V and J ends lost 3 bases and 4 bases, in that order; junction bases with no gene match: 7. The CDR3 protein is CAISEDGGAGETQYF. The CDR3 DNA reads as TGTGCCATCAGTGAAGACGGGGGGGCGGGAGAGACCCAGTACTTC.

This clone is labeled medium-sized. This chain connects TRBV30 to TRBJ1-5; D remains unclear. The germline V gene encodes CDR1 GTSNPN and CDR2 SVGIG (reference sequence). Trimming took 0 bases from V and 9 from J, leaving 18 bases between them. The CDR3 has 15 residues. The CDR3 loop reads CAWSVRGTGNGPQHF. The CDR3 nucleotides read TGTGCCTGGAGTGTACGGGGAACGGGGAATGGGCCCCAGCATTTT.

The rearrangement uses TRBV30 and TRBJ1-2; D might be TRBD1 (5 bases). Germline V CDR1 and CDR2: GTSNPN, SVGIG (reference sequence). This CDR3 comprises 13 residues. V lost 2 bases and J lost 3, with 10 bases in between. The CDR3 nucleotides read TGTGCCTGGAGTCTCCGCAGGGACTATGGCTACACCTTC. It translates to CAWSLRRDYGYTF.

This clone was counted only a few times. V and J are TRBV30 and TRBJ2-5; 8 bases match TRBD1. The CDR3 has 14 amino acids. Losses at the gene ends were 3 bases for V and 5 bases for J; bases not matched to a gene: 8. Germline V lookup: CDR1 GTSNPN, CDR2 SVGIG (reference sequence). The CDR3 here is CAWSRGQGVETQYF. The CDR3 DNA follows: TGTGCCTGGAGCCGCGGACAGGGTGTGGAGACCCAGTACTTC.

This clone was detected a few times. The chain is built from TRBV5-4 and TRBJ1-2; 8 nucleotides align to TRBD1. The trim removed 4 bases at V and 6 bases at J, leaving 5 bases unmatched. The CDR3 runs 13 residues. CDR1 is SGHNT and CDR2 is YYREEE in the germline V gene (reference sequence). CDR3 DNA sequence: TGTGCCAGCAGCCCTCGGACAGGGAATGGCTACACCTTC. It codes for CASSPRTGNGYTF.

This clone was detected only a few times. This chain joins TRBV25-1 and TRBJ2-5; 7 nucleotides match TRBD1. V gave up 6 bases and J gave up 6 bases; unmatched junction bases: 13. The CDR3 totals 15 residues. Per the germline V gene, CDR1 is MGHDK and CDR2 is SYGVNS. Here the CDR3 reads CASRARDSTGQTQYF. Written as DNA, the CDR3 is TGTGCCAGCAGAGCCAGGGACAGCACTGGACAGACCCAGTACTTC.

The chain uses TRBV5-4 and TRBJ1-4; 10 bases are shared with TRBD1. The CDR3 has 14 residues. CDR1 and CDR2 from the germline V gene are SGHNT and YYREEE (reference sequence). The J segment lost 6 bases and the V segment lost 4 bases, leaving 3 bases of the junction unmatched. The DNA for the CDR3 is TGTGCCAGCAGCACCGGACAGGGGGATGAAAAACTGTTTTTT. Amino acid sequence: CASSTGQGDEKLFF.

The rearrangement joins TRBV19 to TRBJ2-7; maybe TRBD1 (6 bases). CDR3 length: 12 amino acids. Trimming took 4 bases from V and 4 from J, leaving 8 bases between them. Germline V gene lookup returns CDR1 LNHDA and CDR2 SQIVND (reference sequence). Here the CDR3 DNA reads TGTGCCAGTAGTAGAAGGGGGTACGAGCAGTACTTC. Its translation: CASSRRGYEQYF.

This clone was detected a few times. The chain joins TRBV14 to TRBJ1-2, with 7 bases fitting TRBD1. The CDR3 covers 14 residues. Germline CDR1 SGHDN, CDR2 FVKESK. V shed 4 bases and J 4 bases; nucleotides not matched to a gene: 6. The CDR3 bases are TGTGCCAGCAGCCGAGGACAGGAGGCCTATGGCTACACCTTC. Translated, it gives CASSRGQEAYGYTF.